This TCR beta chain originates from a study of blood T cell repertoires in COVID-19. About the research overall: There were acute and convalescent COVID-19 samples, and they came from the United States, Italy and Spain. The analysed material was cDNA or gDNA that came from T cells, B-cell-depleted T cells, or PBMCs.

Methods used by the authors: Quantification of nucleated cells was approximated via reference gene primer amplification. Method: immunoSEQ multiplex PCR; TCRdb's copy keeps in-frame clones and lacks some. The V and J calls and clone size were taken over from that table, and D and trimming were inferred from the DNA. The repertoire has approximately 71,000 clones, around 84% of them found once; the top ten carry 3.5% to 4.5%. The receptor comes from a man between 45 and 60 years old with acute or convalescent COVID-19. Sequencing was carried out using peripheral blood.

The CDR3 bases are TGCGCCAGCAGCTTGACTAACACCGGGGAGCTGTTTTTT. This codes for CASSLTNTGELFF. The chain links TRBV5-1 to TRBJ2-2; D gene uncertain. The V gene's germline CDR1 is SGHRS and CDR2 YFSETQ. The CDR3 sequence is 13 residues long. The ends were cut back, 1 base at V and 2 bases at J, with 3 bases in the middle. Supplemented by reference TRBV5-1 and TRBJ2-2, the full variable domain reads KAGVTQTPRYLIKTRGQQVTLSCSPISGHRSVSWYQQTPGQGLQFLFEYFSETQRNKGNFPGRFSGRQFSNSRSEMNVSTLELGDSALYLCASSLTNTGELFFGEGSRLTVL.